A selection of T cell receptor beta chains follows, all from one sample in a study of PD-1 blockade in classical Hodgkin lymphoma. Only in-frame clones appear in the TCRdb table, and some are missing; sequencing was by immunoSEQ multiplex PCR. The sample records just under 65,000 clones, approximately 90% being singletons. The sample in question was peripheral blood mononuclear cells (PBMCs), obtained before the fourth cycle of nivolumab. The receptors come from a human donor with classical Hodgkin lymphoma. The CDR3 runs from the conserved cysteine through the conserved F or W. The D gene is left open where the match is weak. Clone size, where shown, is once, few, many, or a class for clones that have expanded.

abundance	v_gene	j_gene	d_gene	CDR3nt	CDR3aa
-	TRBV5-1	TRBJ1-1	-	TGCGCCAGCAGCTTGGATCGGCCAATAGGGGGAGAAGCTTTCTTT	CASSLDRPIGGEAFF
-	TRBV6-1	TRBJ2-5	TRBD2	TGTGCAATCCTACAGCGGGGGCTCGGGGAGACCCAGTACTTC	CAILQRGLGETQYF
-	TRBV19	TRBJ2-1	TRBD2	TGTGCCAGCCTAGCGGGAGGGCCTAACAATGAGCAGTTCTTC	CASLAGGPNNEQFF
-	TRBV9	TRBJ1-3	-	TGTGCCAGCAGCGCGACAGTGGACACCATATATTTT	CASSATVDTIYF
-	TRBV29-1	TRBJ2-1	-	TGCAGCTCCCGACGGTTTGGCAATGAGCAGTTCTTC	CSSRRFGNEQFF
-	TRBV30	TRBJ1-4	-	TGTGCCTGGTCTCGACAGGCAGTTAATGAAAAACTGTTTTTT	CAWSRQAVNEKLFF
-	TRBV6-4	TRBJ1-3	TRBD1	TGTGCCAGCAGTGACTCAGGGACAGGGGAAATCTCTGGAAACACCATATATTTT	CASSDSGTGEISGNTIYF
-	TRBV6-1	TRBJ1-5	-	TGTGCCAGCAGTGAAGCGTCTGGAGGCAATCAGCCCCAGCATTTT	CASSEASGGNQPQHF
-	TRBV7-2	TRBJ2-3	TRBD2	TGTGCCAGCAGCTTACCCCGCGCGGGGGGCTCCCCTTCAGATACGCAGTATTTT	CASSLPRAGGSPSDTQYF
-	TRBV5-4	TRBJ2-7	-	TGTGCCAGCAGCTTGGCTGGGGGACCGGGGAGCGAGCAGTACTTC	CASSLAGGPGSEQYF
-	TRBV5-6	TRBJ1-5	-	TGTGCCAGCAGCTTGGGGGACACCAATCAGCCCCAGCATTTT	CASSLGDTNQPQHF
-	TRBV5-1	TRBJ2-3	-	TGCGCCAGCAGCTTGACTGGGAAGCTCAGCACAGATACGCAGTATTTT	CASSLTGKLSTDTQYF
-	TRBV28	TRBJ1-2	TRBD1	TGTGCCAGCAGTTTAACGCCCGCCGACAGGGGGCTTGGCTACACCTTC	CASSLTPADRGLGYTF
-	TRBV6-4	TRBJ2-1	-	TGTGCCAGCAGCGAAGAACCGGACCTAGACAATGAGCAGTTCTTC	CASSEEPDLDNEQFF
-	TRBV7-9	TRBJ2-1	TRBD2	TGTGCCAGCAGCTCGGGACTAGCCACCTACAATGAGCAGTTCTTC	CASSSGLATYNEQFF
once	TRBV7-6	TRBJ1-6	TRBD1	TGTGCCAGCAGCTCAGCCGGAGGGGGCTTGTCGGTGGCCCTCCACTTT	CASSSAGGGLSVALHF
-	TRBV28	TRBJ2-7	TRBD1	TGTGCCAGCACCCGGGGACAGACCTACGAGCAGTACTTC	CASTRGQTYEQYF
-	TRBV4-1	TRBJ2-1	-	TGCGCCAGCAGCCAAGATCGGCGCGGAGGGGGAGTCGGTGAGCAGTTCTTC	CASSQDRRGGGVGEQFF
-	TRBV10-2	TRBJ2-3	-	TGCGCCAGCCAGAGGGGGTTAGATACGCAGTATTTT	CASQRGLDTQYF
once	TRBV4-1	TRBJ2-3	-	TGCGCCAGCAGCCAAGACCGAGACGAGGACTGGGTCACAGATACGCAGTATTTT	CASSQDRDEDWVTDTQYF
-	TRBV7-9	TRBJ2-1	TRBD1	TGTGCCAGCAGCTTAGCTTGGGTGATTCGGGACAGGGGGTCCTATGAGCAGTTCTTC	CASSLAWVIRDRGSYEQFF
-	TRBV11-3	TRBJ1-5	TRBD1	TGTGCCAGCAGCTTTCAGGGGGTTCAGCCCCAGCATTTT	CASSFQGVQPQHF
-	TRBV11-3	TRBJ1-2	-	TGTGCCAGCAGCTTAGAACGGGGAACAGGGAAGACCCTACTCTATGGCTACACCTTC	CASSLERGTGKTLLYGYTF
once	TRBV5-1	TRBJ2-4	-	TGCGCCAGTACGGGATGGGAAAACATTCAGTACTTC	CASTGWENIQYF
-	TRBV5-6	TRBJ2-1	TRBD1	TGTGCCAGCAGCTTACAGGGGGCCGCCAATGAGCAGTTCTTC	CASSLQGAANEQFF
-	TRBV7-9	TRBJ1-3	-	TGTGCCGCCGCTCCGGCGACCTCTGGAAACACCATATATTTT	CAAAPATSGNTIYF
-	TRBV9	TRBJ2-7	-	TGTGCCAGCAGCGTAGCCCCTGAGAGTAGGACCTACGAGCAGTACTTC	CASSVAPESRTYEQYF
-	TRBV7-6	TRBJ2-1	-	TGTGCCAGCAGCTCCTCGGGGATCCCGACCTCCTACAATGAGCAGTTCTTC	CASSSSGIPTSYNEQFF
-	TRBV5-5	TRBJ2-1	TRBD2	TGTGCCAGCAGCTTGACTAGCGGGACGAACAATGAGCAGTTCTTC	CASSLTSGTNNEQFF
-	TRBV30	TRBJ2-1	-	TGTGCCTGGAGTGTAGGGTCGGTCTCCTACAATGAGCAGTTCTTC	CAWSVGSVSYNEQFF
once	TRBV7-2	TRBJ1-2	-	TGTGCCAGCAGCTTAGAGCGCAGGTCAGGTGGCTACACCTTC	CASSLERRSGGYTF
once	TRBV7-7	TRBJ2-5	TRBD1	TGTGCCAGCAGTCTAACCCCCCCAACCCAGGGACAGATCAGGGAGACCCAGTACTTC	CASSLTPPTQGQIRETQYF
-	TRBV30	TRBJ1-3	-	TGTGCCTGGACAGAACTGGGGGGACGAAACACCATATATTTT	CAWTELGGRNTIYF
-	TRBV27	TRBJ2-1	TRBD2	TGTGCCAGCAGTTTCAGCGGGGTTTACTTTCATGAGCAGTTCTTC	CASSFSGVYFHEQFF
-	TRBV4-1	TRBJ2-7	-	TGCGCCAGCAGCCAAGAATCCGAGCAGTACTTC	CASSQESEQYF
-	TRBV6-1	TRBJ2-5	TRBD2	TGTGCCAGCAGTAAAGGACTAGCGGGGGTCATGGAGACCCAGTACTTC	CASSKGLAGVMETQYF
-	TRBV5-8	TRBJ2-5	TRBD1	TGTGCCAGCAGCTTTGGGACAGGGGGAGAGACCCAGTACTTC	CASSFGTGGETQYF
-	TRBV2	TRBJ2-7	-	TGTGCCAGCAGTGTCCTTTTGGGTTACGAGCAGTACTTC	CASSVLLGYEQYF
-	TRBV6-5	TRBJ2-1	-	TGTGCCAGCAGTTACGCGTCGATCTCCTACAATGAGCAGTTCTTC	CASSYASISYNEQFF
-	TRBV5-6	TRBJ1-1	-	TGTGCCAGCAGCGAGGCGGCGAACACTGAAGCTTTCTTT	CASSEAANTEAFF
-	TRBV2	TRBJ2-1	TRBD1	TGTGCCAGCAGTGCCCCCAGGACAGGGGACTACAATGAGCAGTTCTTC	CASSAPRTGDYNEQFF
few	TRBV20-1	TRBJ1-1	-	TGCAGTGCTAGAGGACCCCGGGAAGCTTTCTTT	CSARGPREAFF
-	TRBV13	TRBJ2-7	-	TGTGCCAGCAGCTTACGGGGGCTCTACGAGCAGTACTTC	CASSLRGLYEQYF
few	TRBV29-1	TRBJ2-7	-	TGCAGCGTTGATCTGGGGGGGCACGAGCAGTACTTC	CSVDLGGHEQYF
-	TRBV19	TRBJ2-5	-	TGTGCCAGTAGTATAGATTCGGACTACCAAGAGACCCAGTACTTC	CASSIDSDYQETQYF
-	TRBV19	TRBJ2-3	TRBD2	TGTGCCAGTTCCGAAAAGGCTAGCGGGTACACAGATACGCAGTATTTT	CASSEKASGYTDTQYF
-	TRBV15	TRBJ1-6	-	TGTGCCACCAGCAGAGATCTAGGGATGGATTCACCCCTCCACTTT	CATSRDLGMDSPLHF
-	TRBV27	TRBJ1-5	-	TGTGCCAGCAGTTTCGTGGGGGGGTCTCAGCCCCAGCATTTT	CASSFVGGSQPQHF